This T cell receptor (beta chain) stems from a study of T cells expressing NK-cell markers. From the 5' RACE reads, TCRdb lists one entry per CDR3 protein and no DNA. The table lists 400,000 to 500,000 distinct CDR3 sequences. Germline CDR1 and CDR2: DFQATT and SNEGSKA (reference sequence). The length of the CDR3 is 16 residues. This clonotype was sampled from a woman between 18 and 70 years old in good health. Sequencing used blood T cells: a sorted CD56 or NKG2C T cell subset, CD4+ or CD8+ T cells, or bulk PBMC T cells (not recorded which). The chain recombines TRBV20-1 with TRBJ2-1; TCRdb picks TRBD2, but there is no DNA to check that call. The CDR3 spells CSARVRDGSSYNEQFF.